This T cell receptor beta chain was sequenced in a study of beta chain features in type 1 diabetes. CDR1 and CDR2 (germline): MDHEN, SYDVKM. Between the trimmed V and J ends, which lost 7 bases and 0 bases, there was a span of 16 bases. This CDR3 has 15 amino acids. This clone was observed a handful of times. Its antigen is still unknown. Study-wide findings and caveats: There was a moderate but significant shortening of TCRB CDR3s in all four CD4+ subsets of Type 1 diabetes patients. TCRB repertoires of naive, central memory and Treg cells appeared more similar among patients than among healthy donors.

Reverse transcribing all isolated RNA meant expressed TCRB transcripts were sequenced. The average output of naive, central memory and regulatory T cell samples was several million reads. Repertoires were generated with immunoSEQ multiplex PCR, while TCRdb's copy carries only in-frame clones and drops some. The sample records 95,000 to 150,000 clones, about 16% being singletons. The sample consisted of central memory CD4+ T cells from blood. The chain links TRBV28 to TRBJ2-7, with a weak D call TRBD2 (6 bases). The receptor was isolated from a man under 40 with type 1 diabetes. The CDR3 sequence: CASTWRGRLSYEQYF. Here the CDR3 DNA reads TGTGCCAGCACCTGGAGGGGACGGCTCTCCTACGAGCAGTACTTC.